The 16 T cell receptor beta chains in this list originate from one sample, sequenced in a study of beta chain features in type 1 diabetes. Study-level findings and limits: Type 1 diabetes patients showed a moderate but significant shortening of TCRB CDR3s in all four CD4+ subsets.

TCRB transcripts that were expressed got sequenced, as all of the isolated RNA had been reverse transcribed. Repertoires were generated with immunoSEQ multiplex PCR, while TCRdb's copy carries only in-frame clones and drops some. Here the sample spans a few hundred thousand clones, 16% being singletons. These receptors' antigens are unknown. Sequenced: naive CD4+ T cells from blood. The receptor source for this set is a man aged 30 to 39 with type 1 diabetes.

The gene calls are TRBV12-5 and TRBJ1-1; a weak D match, TRBD1 (5 bases). The CDR3 length is 13 residues. Trimming cost V 6 bases and J 0 bases, with 8 bases left between them. The germline V gene has CDR1 LGHNT and CDR2 FRNRAP. CDR3 sequence (DNA): TGTGCTAGTGGGGAGGGGATGAACACTGAAGCTTTCTTT. Its protein is CASGEGMNTEAFF.

The genes are TRBV29-1 and TRBJ2-1; TRBD2 aligns across 8 bases. The CDR3 spans 15 residues. Losses at the gene ends were 4 bases for V and 7 bases for J; bases not matched to a gene: 12. The V gene's germline CDR1 is SQVTM and CDR2 ANQGSEA. The CDR3 DNA sequence: TGCAGCGTTGGCCCGTGGAGCGGGAGTGATAATGAGCAGTTCTTC. It codes for CSVGPWSGSDNEQFF.

CDR3 DNA: TGTGCCATCAGTGTCCGGGGTGGCAATCAGCCCCAGCATTTT. Amino acid sequence: CAISVRGGNQPQHF. The rearrangement uses TRBV10-3 and TRBJ1-5; D is unclear. The V and J ends lost 4 bases and 2 bases respectively, with 9 bases between them. The CDR3 length is 14 residues. Germline V gives CDR1 ENHRY, CDR2 SYGVKD.

This rearrangement joins TRBV30 to TRBJ1-4, with unresolved D. Germline V gene sequence: CDR1 GTSNPN, CDR2 SVGIG (reference sequence). With 4 bases removed from V and 5 bases from J, the gap between germline ends came to 2 bases. The CDR3 spans 10 residues. CDR3 DNA: TGTGCCTGGATGAATGAAAAACTGTTTTTT. It yields the protein CAWMNEKLFF.

This clone was seen a single time. The chain employs TRBV28 and TRBJ1-1, with D perhaps TRBD1 (5 bases). The length of the CDR3 is 12 residues. Trimming pared 7 bases from V and 4 bases from J, leaving 10 bases between. Germline-derived CDR1 and CDR2 are MDHEN and SYDVKM. Here the CDR3 reads CASTQGGTEAFF. The CDR3 DNA follows: TGTGCCAGCACCCAGGGAGGCACTGAAGCTTTCTTT.

The V and J genes are TRBV9 and TRBJ1-1, with D perhaps TRBD1 (5 bases). The V and J ends lost 3 bases and 1 base respectively, with 16 bases between them. The CDR3 is made up of 16 amino acids. CDR1 SGDLS and CDR2 YYNGEE come from the germline V gene. For the CDR3, the DNA is TGTGCCAGCAGCGATCAGGGACTCCCAACGAACACTGAAGCTTTCTTT. Encoded protein: CASSDQGLPTNTEAFF.

This sequence joins TRBV2 and TRBJ2-3; D may be TRBD1 (6 bases). V lost 7 bases and J 6 bases, leaving 11 bases between the germline ends. Per the germline V gene, CDR1 is SNHLY and CDR2 is FYNNEI. This CDR3 is built from 12 residues. CDR3: CASTGDRDTQYF. CDR3 coding DNA: TGTGCCAGCACAGGGGATCGCGATACGCAGTATTTT.

This chain links TRBV18 with TRBJ2-1; tentative D call: TRBD1 (6 bases). The V end was cut by 5 bases, the J end by 7 bases, with 18 bases between. The CDR3 length is 15 residues. In germline, CDR1 is KGHSH, CDR2 LQKENI. CDR3 sequence: CASSAMQGPENEQFF. CDR3 in DNA: TGTGCCAGCTCAGCCATGCAGGGGCCGGAGAATGAGCAGTTCTTC.

The V gene is TRBV30, the J gene TRBJ2-1, with 8 nucleotides matching TRBD2. Germline V gene lookup returns CDR1 GTSNPN and CDR2 SVGIG (reference sequence). V lost 4 bases and J lost 2; bases outside the gene matches: 4. The CDR3 loop spans 14 amino acids. In nucleotides, the CDR3 is TGTGCCTGGAACGGGAGGGGCGCCTACAATGAGCAGTTCTTC. Translating gives CAWNGRGAYNEQFF.

The chain joins TRBV4-1 to TRBJ2-1; D might be TRBD2 (5 bases). Germline lookup yields CDR1 MGHRA and CDR2 YSYEKL. The CDR3 has 12 amino acids. V lost 10 bases to trimming and J lost 6 bases, with 13 bases between them. CDR3 residues: CAISSGGNEQFF. CDR3 bases: TGCGCCATATCCAGCGGCGGCAATGAGCAGTTCTTC.

The chain uses TRBV29-1 and TRBJ2-1, with 7 bases fitting TRBD2. The V segment lost 8 bases and the J segment 2 bases; nucleotides outside the gene matches: 9. The V gene's germline CDR1 is SQVTM and CDR2 ANQGSEA. The CDR3 totals 14 residues. For the CDR3, the DNA is TGCAGCTCTGGCGGGGGTGTGACCTACAATGAGCAGTTCTTC. The encoded protein is CSSGGGVTYNEQFF.

This chain joins TRBV10-3 and TRBJ2-2; D is uncertain. The length of the CDR3 is 14 residues. CDR1 ENHRY and CDR2 SYGVKD come from the germline V gene. V shed 4 bases and J shed 3 bases, with 9 bases lying between them. Here the CDR3 reads CAISGVGDTGELFF. The CDR3 DNA sequence: TGTGCCATCAGTGGAGTTGGGGACACCGGGGAGCTGTTTTTT.

CDR3 nucleotide sequence: TGTGCCAGTACCCAGGCCATGGGGGAGACCCAGTACTTC. As protein: CASTQAMGETQYF. V usage is TRBV19 and J usage is TRBJ2-5, with unresolved D. This CDR3 has 13 residues. Germline lookup yields CDR1 LNHDA and CDR2 SQIVND (reference sequence). Trimming stripped 7 bases from V and 5 bases from J, with 14 bases between.

The V and J genes are TRBV30 and TRBJ2-5; no clear D gene. The CDR3 is 14 residues long. Germline values: CDR1 GTSNPN, CDR2 SVGIG (reference sequence). Trimming removed 3 bases from V and 3 bases from J, with 14 bases in between. CDR3 sequence: CAWRTRVGKETQYF. The CDR3 DNA reads as TGTGCCTGGAGGACTCGAGTGGGGAAAGAGACCCAGTACTTC.

The chain has TRBV7-9 and TRBJ1-1, with D perhaps TRBD1 (6 bases). CDR3 size: 15 residues. V gave up 5 bases and J gave up 0 bases, with 13 bases separating them. Germline CDR1 and CDR2: SEHNR and FQNEAQ (reference sequence). CDR3 coding DNA: TGTGCCAGCAGCCGATCAGGGGAGATGAACACTGAAGCTTTCTTT. Its translation is CASSRSGEMNTEAFF.

V usage is TRBV30 and J usage is TRBJ1-1; D is possibly TRBD1 (6 bases). The V gene's germline CDR1 is GTSNPN and CDR2 SVGIG (reference sequence). The CDR3 runs 14 residues. Trimming removed 3 bases from V and 1 base from J, with 12 bases in between. CDR3 in DNA: TGTGCCTGGAGACTGGACAGAGAGAACACTGAAGCTTTCTTT. Protein: CAWRLDRENTEAFF.